The T cell receptor beta chain described here comes from a study of post-analysis software for immune sequencing data. General observations from the study: A significant reduction in normalized Chao1 diversity was observed in multiple sclerosis patients versus controls. There were several TRBV segments more frequent in patients than controls, and TRBV5-6, TRBV5-1 and TRBV20-1 were among them.

The CDR3 is 15 residues long. Germline CDR1 and CDR2: SSHAT and FNYEAQ (reference sequence). Turning to this clonotype: What it binds is not known. Germline is not matched at one junction end, which may reflect a read error.

Presence of unique molecular identifiers characterized the TCR beta cDNA libraries. T cells numbering roughly 1 to 10 million yielded roughly 0.5 million cDNA molecules. Using its own MiXCR run on the PCR reads, TCRdb lists one record per CDR3 protein. This sample has roughly 400,000 distinct CDR3 sequences, with about 39% found just once. The sequence derives from a girl under 10 years old with multiple sclerosis. The chain recombines TRBV7-7 with TRBJ2-1, with 8 bases identical to TRBD2. The sample consisted of blood. The CDR3 DNA is TGTGCTAGCAGCTGGGCTGGACTAGCAGGCGATGAGCAGTTCTTC. Its translation is CASSWAGLAGDEQFF.